This T cell receptor beta chain was profiled in a study of blood T cell repertoires in COVID-19. Across the whole study: Material from acute and convalescent COVID-19 was sourced from the United States, Italy and Spain. PBMCs, B-cell-depleted T cells, or T cells were the source of the cDNA or gDNA that made up the material.

In germline, CDR1 is SNHLY, CDR2 FYNNEI. Trimming removed 4 bases from V and 9 bases from J; junction bases left unmatched: 0. The CDR3 is 11 residues long. Profiling relied on immunoSEQ multiplex PCR, and the TCRdb table lists in-frame clones only, not all of them. The sample carries under 250,000 clones, roughly 83% recorded once. Sequenced input: peripheral blood. The rearrangement links TRBV2 to TRBJ2-5; 9 bases are shared with TRBD1. The source of this sequence is a woman in her 40s with COVID-19, enrolled during active disease. The CDR3 is CASSGQGAQYF. In DNA form, the CDR3 reads TGTGCCAGCAGTGGACAGGGGGCCCAGTACTTC.